One and the same sample provided the 7 T cell receptor beta chains below, sequenced in a study of T cells in Graves' hyperthyroidism and ophthalmopathy. Researchers amplified the TCR beta CDR3 regions from RNA transcripts. The TCR CDR3 first-round RT-PCR relied on the HTBI primer set. TCRdb called the multiplex PCR reads again in MiXCR, with one record for every CDR3 protein. This sample has roughly 630,000 distinct CDR3 sequences, with approximately 14% found just once. Source material: blood. These receptors were obtained from a woman aged 25 to 39 with Graves' hyperthyroidism.

Ten or more counts support this clonotype. This sequence joins TRBV12-3 or TRBV12-4 and TRBJ2-3, with 12 positions matching TRBD2. With V trimmed by 3 bases and J by 4 bases, 2 bases remained unmatched. The CDR3 is 15 residues long. The CDR3 DNA follows: TGTGCCAGCAGTTTCGGACTAGCGGGATCAGATACGCAGTATTTT. Residues: CASSFGLAGSDTQYF.

This clonotype has a count of ten or more. The chain uses TRBV27 and TRBJ1-1; a possible D gene is TRBD1 (6 bases). Germline lookup yields CDR1 MNHEY and CDR2 SMNVEV (reference sequence). CDR3 length equals 16 residues. V was clipped by 2 bases and J by 1 base, with 14 bases between them. The CDR3 loop reads CASSLGQPGSNTEAFF. DNA of the CDR3: TGTGCCAGCAGTTTAGGACAGCCGGGCTCGAACACTGAAGCTTTCTTT.

This clonotype was seen repeatedly, ten times or more. This chain links TRBV20-1 with TRBJ2-7; D gene unclear. Germline lookup yields CDR1 DFQATT and CDR2 SNEGSKA (reference sequence). V dropped 6 bases and J dropped 2 bases, with 14 bases sitting between them. The CDR3 sequence is 13 residues long. Here the CDR3 DNA reads TGCAGTGCCCCCGCCCAGGCGGCCTACGAGCAGTACTTC. Its protein is CSAPAQAAYEQYF.

This sequence joins TRBV6-1 and TRBJ2-3, with 8 bases aligning to TRBD1. There are 16 residues in the CDR3. J lost 3 bases, V lost 2 bases, and 7 bases had no gene match. CDR1 is MNHNS, CDR2 SASEGT, per germline. The CDR3: CASSERTGRGTDTQYF. CDR3 DNA: TGTGCCAGCAGTGAAAGGACAGGGCGGGGAACAGATACGCAGTATTTT.

Points on this clonotype: A much larger clone is a single base away; this may be a read error. V gene TRBV20-1 combines with J gene TRBJ2-3; 9 bases line up with TRBD2. V was clipped by 5 bases and J by 3 bases; unmatched bases: 9. The germline gives CDR1 DFQATT, CDR2 SNEGSKA (reference sequence). The CDR3 is 15 amino acids. This CDR3 reads CSAAPLAGETDTQYF. Written as DNA, the CDR3 is TGCAGTGCTGCCCCCTTAGCGGGAGAGACAGATACGCAGTATTTT.

This clonotype showed up just once. A much larger clone lies a single base off, so this may be a read error. This is likely a read error, given that the CDR3 carries no conserved phenylalanine or tryptophan at its end. This rearrangement joins TRBV24-1 to TRBJ2-1; possibly TRBD2 for D (6 bases). The CDR3 totals 16 residues. Trimming took off 3 bases at V and 0 bases at J, with 11 bases between the two ends. Germline loops: CDR1 KGHDR, CDR2 SFDVKD. CDR3 loop: CATSDGTSSSYNEQFS. The CDR3 DNA follows: TGTGCCACCAGTGATGGGACTTCGAGCTCCTACAATGAGCAGTTCTCC.

The rearrangement uses TRBV9 and TRBJ2-3; D is perhaps TRBD2 (5 bases). The CDR3 sequence is 13 residues long. With 3 bases removed from V and 6 bases from J, the gap between germline ends came to 11 bases. Germline V gives CDR1 SGDLS, CDR2 YYNGEE. The CDR3 reads CASSDRGMDTQYF. Written as DNA, the CDR3 is TGTGCCAGCAGCGACCGGGGTATGGATACGCAGTATTTT.